Presented here are 10 T cell receptor beta chains from one specimen sequenced in a study of cytomegalovirus exposure and HLA in healthy donors. The PCR employed 60 Vbeta primers together with 13 Jbeta primers. TCRdb's copy holds only in-frame clones and misses some; the assay was immunoSEQ multiplex PCR. The sample's table shows some 200,000 clones. The sequenced sample was PBMCs. The receptor set was obtained from a man aged 25-40 years in good health and CMV-seronegative.

The chain has TRBV5-1 and TRBJ2-1, with 10 bases identical to TRBD1. Trimming at V came to 1 base and at J to 7 bases, leaving 17 bases not matched to a gene. Per germline, CDR1 SGHRS and CDR2 YFSETQ. CDR3 size: 19 residues. The CDR3 sequence: CASSLRDRGPFTEGNEQFF. For the CDR3, the DNA is TGCGCCAGCAGCTTGCGCGACAGGGGGCCCTTTACCGAGGGTAATGAGCAGTTCTTC.

V usage is TRBV27 and J usage is TRBJ2-7, with 8 bases identical to TRBD2. After removal of 5 bases from V and 2 bases from J, the junction contained 14 bases not matched to a gene. Germline CDR1 and CDR2: MNHEY and SMNVEV (reference sequence). The CDR3 loop spans 17 amino acids. The CDR3 protein is CASSAPPPSGPPYEQYF. The DNA of the CDR3 is TGTGCCAGCAGTGCCCCTCCCCCTAGCGGGCCTCCCTACGAGCAGTACTTC.

The rearrangement joins TRBV7-2 to TRBJ2-7, with 11 bases that match TRBD2. The CDR3 has 16 amino acids. V shed 0 bases and J 2 bases; nucleotides not matched to a gene: 3. Germline CDR1 and CDR2: SGHTA and FQGNSA. Here the CDR3 reads CASSLALAGGAYEQYF. The DNA of the CDR3 is TGTGCCAGCAGCTTAGCCCTAGCGGGGGGAGCCTACGAGCAGTACTTC. The variable domain in full, with the rest retrieved from reference TRBV7-2 and TRBJ2-7, is GAGVSQSPSNKVTEKGKDVELRCDPISGHTALYWYRQSLGQGLEFLIYFQGNSAPDKSGLPSDRFSAERTGGSVSTLTIQRTQQEDSAVYLCASSLALAGGAYEQYFGPGTRLTVT.

The rearrangement uses TRBV19 and TRBJ2-5; 8 bases agree with TRBD2. Germline V gene sequence: CDR1 LNHDA, CDR2 SQIVND (reference sequence). The CDR3 covers 15 residues. V trimming: 3 bases; J trimming: 8 bases; junction bases outside the gene matches: 11. The CDR3: CASSILAGTRETQYF. In DNA form, the CDR3 reads TGTGCCAGTAGTATCTTAGCGGGGACCCGGGAAACCCAGTACTTC.

Here the CDR3 reads CASSYRQGRPDEQYF. CDR3 nucleotides: TGTGCCAGCAGCTACCGACAGGGGCGGCCGGACGAGCAGTACTTC. The rearrangement links TRBV13 to TRBJ2-7, with 8 bases that match TRBD1. The trim removed 4 bases at V and 5 bases at J, leaving 10 bases unmatched. CDR1 and CDR2 from the germline V gene are PRHDT and FYEKMQ (reference sequence). The CDR3 is 15 amino acids.

The V call is TRBV2, the J call TRBJ1-5; D might be TRBD1 (6 bases). The CDR3 contains 15 residues. The germline V gene has CDR1 SNHLY and CDR2 FYNNEI. The ends were cut back, 5 bases at V and 3 bases at J, with 14 bases in the middle. This CDR3 reads CASSLDGQINQPQHF. The CDR3 bases are TGTGCCAGCAGTCTAGACGGACAGATCAATCAGCCCCAGCATTTT.

The gene calls are TRBV6-5 and TRBJ2-7; the match to TRBD1 covers 10 bases. The junction had 10 bases not matched to a gene; V was cut back by 10 bases and J by 1 base. CDR3 length: 15 residues. Germline loops: CDR1 MNHEY, CDR2 SVGAGI. CDR3 DNA sequence: TGTGCCACCCGCGGGGACAGGGGACCGTCCTACGAGCAGTACTTC. It yields the protein CATRGDRGPSYEQYF.

The chain links TRBV9 to TRBJ2-5; TRBD2 is a possible D gene (7 bases). This CDR3 has 13 residues. Germline values: CDR1 SGDLS, CDR2 YYNGEE. V lost 4 bases to trimming and J lost 4 bases, with 11 bases between them. The CDR3 DNA reads TGTGCCAGCAGCCAGGGGAGGGCAGAGACCCAGTACTTC. Its protein is CASSQGRAETQYF.

This chain joins TRBV5-1 and TRBJ2-7; the D gene is possibly TRBD1 (5 bases). Between the trimmed V and J ends, which lost 0 bases and 2 bases, there was a span of 9 bases. CDR1 SGHRS and CDR2 YFSETQ come from the germline V gene. This CDR3 is 14 amino acids long. CDR3 loop: CASSLEGSAYEQYF. For the CDR3, the DNA is TGCGCCAGCAGCTTGGAGGGGTCGGCCTACGAGCAGTACTTC. The whole variable domain, filled in from reference TRBV5-1 and TRBJ2-7, reads KAGVTQTPRYLIKTRGQQVTLSCSPISGHRSVSWYQQTPGQGLQFLFEYFSETQRNKGNFPGRFSGRQFSNSRSEMNVSTLELGDSALYLCASSLEGSAYEQYFGPGTRLTVT.

This chain uses TRBV5-1 with TRBJ2-7, with TRBD2 identical over 7 bases. J lost 6 bases, V lost 5 bases, and 11 bases had no gene match. The CDR3 extends over 14 amino acids. CDR1 is SGHRS, CDR2 YFSETQ, per germline. Here the CDR3 reads CASRSGSGGGEQYF. The DNA of the CDR3 is TGCGCCAGCAGATCGGGCTCGGGAGGAGGCGAGCAGTACTTC. Looking up the rest from reference TRBV5-1 and TRBJ2-7 gives the full variable domain: KAGVTQTPRYLIKTRGQQVTLSCSPISGHRSVSWYQQTPGQGLQFLFEYFSETQRNKGNFPGRFSGRQFSNSRSEMNVSTLELGDSALYLCASRSGSGGGEQYFGPGTRLTVT.